Listed here is a single TCR beta chain. Its specificity is not known. The CDR3 covers 15 residues. The germline CDR1 and CDR2 sequences are SGHRS and YFSETQ. V was clipped by 4 bases and J by 3 bases, with 16 bases between them. This specimen comes from a study of spatial heterogeneity in lung cancer. Study-level background: A unique TCR and UMI combination showed up more than ten times in raw reads, on average. Whole-study findings and limits: TCRs found ubiquitously expanded in tumor appeared in blood more at resection than at follow-up.

MiXCR was run by TCRdb on the 5' RACE reads, yielding one entry per CDR3 protein. Among roughly 49,000 distinct CDR3 sequences listed, under 7.5% were seen once. The time point is: sample taken at primary tumor resection. Tumor, nontumor lung or frozen PBMC supplied whole RNA that was sequenced unsorted. The cohort: 70 to 85 early-stage, untreated non-small cell lung cancer patients. The chain carries TRBV5-1 and TRBJ2-5, with a weak D call TRBD1 (6 bases). This receptor was identified in a female donor with early-stage non-small cell lung cancer. The sample here was PBMCs, taken at surgery. In nucleotides, the CDR3 is TGCGCCAGCAGCACAGGACAGCCTGGGGAAGAGACCCAGTACTTC. Protein sequence: CASSTGQPGEETQYF.